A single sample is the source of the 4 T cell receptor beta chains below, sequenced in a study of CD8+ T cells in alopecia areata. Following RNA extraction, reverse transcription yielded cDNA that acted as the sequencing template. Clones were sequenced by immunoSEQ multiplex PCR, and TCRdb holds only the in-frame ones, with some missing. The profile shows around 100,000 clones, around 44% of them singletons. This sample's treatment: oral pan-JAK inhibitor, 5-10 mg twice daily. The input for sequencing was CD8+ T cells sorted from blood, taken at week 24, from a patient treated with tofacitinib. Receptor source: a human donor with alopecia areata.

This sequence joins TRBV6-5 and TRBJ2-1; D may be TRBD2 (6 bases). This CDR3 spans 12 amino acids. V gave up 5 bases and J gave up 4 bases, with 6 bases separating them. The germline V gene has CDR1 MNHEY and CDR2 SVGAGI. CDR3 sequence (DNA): TGTGCCAGCAGTGGGAGGTACAATGAGCAGTTCTTC. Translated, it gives CASSGRYNEQFF.

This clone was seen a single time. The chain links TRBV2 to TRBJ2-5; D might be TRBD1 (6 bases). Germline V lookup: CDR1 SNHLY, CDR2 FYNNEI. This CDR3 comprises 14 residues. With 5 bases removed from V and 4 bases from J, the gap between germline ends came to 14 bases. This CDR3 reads CASSSGQLGETQYF. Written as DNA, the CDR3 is TGTGCCAGCAGTAGTGGACAGTTGGGAGAGACCCAGTACTTC.

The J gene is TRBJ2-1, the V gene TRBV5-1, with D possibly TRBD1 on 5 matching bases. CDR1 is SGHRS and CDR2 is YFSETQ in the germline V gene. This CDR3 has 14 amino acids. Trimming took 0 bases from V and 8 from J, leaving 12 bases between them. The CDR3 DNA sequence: TGCGCCAGCAGCTTGGGAATGGTCAGGGATGAGCAGTTCTTC. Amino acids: CASSLGMVRDEQFF. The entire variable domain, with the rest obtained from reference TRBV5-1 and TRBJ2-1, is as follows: KAGVTQTPRYLIKTRGQQVTLSCSPISGHRSVSWYQQTPGQGLQFLFEYFSETQRNKGNFPGRFSGRQFSNSRSEMNVSTLELGDSALYLCASSLGMVRDEQFFGPGTRLTVL.

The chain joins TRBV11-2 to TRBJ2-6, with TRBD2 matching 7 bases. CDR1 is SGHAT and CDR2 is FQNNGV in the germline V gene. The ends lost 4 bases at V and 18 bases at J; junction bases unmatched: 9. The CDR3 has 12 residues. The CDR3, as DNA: TGTGCCAGCAGCTCCCGAGGGAGGGTTGAGACTTTC. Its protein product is CASSSRGRVETF.